The rows below give T cell receptor beta chains drawn from one sample of a study of regulatory T cells in long-lasting Graves disease. TCRdb re-analysed the multiplex PCR reads in MiXCR, keeping a single row per CDR3 protein. The table includes roughly 500,000 distinct CDR3 sequences, roughly 15% detected once. The data were also submitted as part of a second study, on T cells in Graves' hyperthyroidism and ophthalmopathy.

The source was peripheral blood mononuclear cells (PBMCs), collected at new diagnosis, from a patient treated with antithyroid drugs. The receptors here all came from a woman between 50 and 59 years old with Graves disease. Each CDR3 is given with its conserved first and last residue. Fields, in order: V gene, J gene, CDR3 protein.

V gene: TRBV27
J gene: TRBJ1-1
CDR3 protein: CASSTGTNTEAFF

V gene: TRBV5-1
J gene: TRBJ2-1
CDR3 protein: CASSLDPIGGQWGNEQFF

V gene: TRBV24-1
J gene: TRBJ2-5
CDR3 protein: CATSAFEGQETQYF

V gene: TRBV7-3
J gene: TRBJ2-2
CDR3 protein: CASSLFGGRPSRGTGELFF

V gene: TRBV24-1
J gene: TRBJ2-5
CDR3 protein: CATSDKDRLQETQYF

V gene: TRBV29-1
J gene: TRBJ2-5
CDR3 protein: CSVGTSQETQYF

V gene: TRBV5-1
J gene: TRBJ2-3
CDR3 protein: CASSLVGQGNEDTQYF

V gene: TRBV9
J gene: TRBJ2-5
CDR3 protein: CASSVGTIQETQYF

V gene: TRBV7-2
J gene: TRBJ2-1
CDR3 protein: CASSLDGTSGHNEQFF

V gene: TRBV19
J gene: TRBJ1-3
CDR3 protein: CASIQGRNSGNTIYF

V gene: TRBV24-1
J gene: TRBJ1-1
CDR3 protein: CATSENLNTEAFF

V gene: TRBV5-6
J gene: TRBJ2-7
CDR3 protein: CARRGHSRGEQYF

V gene: TRBV18
J gene: TRBJ2-7
CDR3 protein: CASSPGGRDEQYF

V gene: TRBV7-2
J gene: TRBJ1-5
CDR3 protein: CASSLEVNPNQPQHF

V gene: TRBV20-1
J gene: TRBJ1-3
CDR3 protein: CSAGLRRGNLGNTIYF

V gene: TRBV25-1
J gene: TRBJ2-1
CDR3 protein: CASRSDARRTDNEQFF

V gene: TRBV9
J gene: TRBJ2-6
CDR3 protein: CASSVTQGRGANVLTF

V gene: TRBV28
J gene: TRBJ2-3
CDR3 protein: CASSLLVQRASTDTQYF

V gene: TRBV3-1
J gene: TRBJ1-5
CDR3 protein: CASSQDTSNQPQHF

V gene: TRBV9
J gene: TRBJ2-2
CDR3 protein: CASSVALVGVDGELFF

V gene: TRBV29-1
J gene: TRBJ2-5
CDR3 protein: CSVGTSGSETQYF

V gene: TRBV6-1
J gene: TRBJ1-1
CDR3 protein: CASLQNWRERMNTEAFF

V gene: TRBV12-3/TRBV12-4
J gene: TRBJ2-4
CDR3 protein: CAPRASSGVAKNIQYF

V gene: TRBV10-3
J gene: TRBJ1-5
CDR3 protein: CAISESHQPQHF

V gene: TRBV2
J gene: TRBJ2-1
CDR3 protein: CASTRSRGGINEQFF

V gene: TRBV11-2
J gene: TRBJ2-3
CDR3 protein: CASSSLLRLTDTQYF

V gene: TRBV18
J gene: TRBJ2-3
CDR3 protein: CASSPPMGDTQYF

V gene: TRBV20-1
J gene: TRBJ1-5
CDR3 protein: CSASPVPIQGGNQPQHF

V gene: TRBV11-2
J gene: TRBJ2-5
CDR3 protein: CVSSPRRGETQYF

V gene: TRBV12-5
J gene: TRBJ1-1
CDR3 protein: CASGLDQTGISAIEAFF

V gene: TRBV28
J gene: TRBJ2-1
CDR3 protein: CATLLSVSSYNEQFF

V gene: TRBV9
J gene: TRBJ1-1
CDR3 protein: CASSVQAGNTEAFF

V gene: TRBV9
J gene: TRBJ2-2
CDR3 protein: CASSVVAGATGELFF

V gene: TRBV18
J gene: TRBJ2-5
CDR3 protein: CASSPPGHQETQYF

V gene: TRBV18
J gene: TRBJ1-4
CDR3 protein: CASSPNSQGEKLFF

V gene: TRBV20-1
J gene: TRBJ2-2
CDR3 protein: CSARETGQNTGELFF

V gene: TRBV5-1
J gene: TRBJ2-2
CDR3 protein: CASSTRLASGELFF

V gene: TRBV30
J gene: TRBJ2-7
CDR3 protein: CAWSVGTQSYEQYF

V gene: TRBV28
J gene: TRBJ1-2
CDR3 protein: CASSSTGGYGYTF

V gene: TRBV9
J gene: TRBJ1-5
CDR3 protein: CASSVEGNSNQPQHF

V gene: TRBV7-7
J gene: TRBJ2-3
CDR3 protein: CASSATGSTDTQYF

V gene: TRBV24-1
J gene: TRBJ2-2
CDR3 protein: CATSGATSGPPMGELFF

V gene: TRBV5-4
J gene: TRBJ2-1
CDR3 protein: CASSLGVAGVGEQFF

V gene: TRBV7-3
J gene: TRBJ2-1
CDR3 protein: CASSRGGEQFF

V gene: TRBV6-1
J gene: TRBJ1-1
CDR3 protein: CASSEVAGSHVEAFF

V gene: TRBV6-1
J gene: TRBJ1-4
CDR3 protein: CASSRTGTVNEKLFF

V gene: TRBV19
J gene: TRBJ2-2
CDR3 protein: CASSIGGRETGELFF

V gene: TRBV9
J gene: TRBJ1-2
CDR3 protein: CASSERGGQYGYTF

V gene: TRBV5-1
J gene: TRBJ2-1
CDR3 protein: CASSLAWTGEVNEQFF

V gene: TRBV7-9
J gene: TRBJ2-2
CDR3 protein: CASSLVLLSDGTGELFF

V gene: TRBV5-1
J gene: TRBJ2-1
CDR3 protein: CASSLEAVYNEQFF

V gene: TRBV14
J gene: TRBJ1-2
CDR3 protein: CASSQDERGVHGYTF

V gene: TRBV3-1
J gene: TRBJ1-1
CDR3 protein: CASSQGYGGWNTEAFF

V gene: TRBV20-1
J gene: TRBJ2-5
CDR3 protein: CSARTGQETQYF

V gene: TRBV9
J gene: TRBJ1-4
CDR3 protein: CASSVDGTTNEKLFF

V gene: TRBV11-2
J gene: TRBJ1-1
CDR3 protein: CASSYGTEAFF

V gene: TRBV5-8
J gene: TRBJ2-3
CDR3 protein: CASSLVVDRGGTDTQYF

V gene: TRBV6-1
J gene: TRBJ2-7
CDR3 protein: CASEPGPSGSNSPPEQYF

V gene: TRBV2
J gene: TRBJ2-5
CDR3 protein: CAGGPNQETQYF